The following is a T cell receptor beta chain sequence with its context. Its antigen is unidentified. In the CD4+ fraction, cells were divided into CD45RA+ naive and CD45RA-negative memory subsets. The data belong to a study of shared clonotypes between healthy human individuals. Points from the study as a whole: The small donor group covered limited genetic and exposure diversity.

The repertoire was sequenced with immunoSEQ multiplex PCR; TCRdb's copy has only in-frame clones and lacks some. The sample yields 2 million to 2.5 million clones, 80% to 95% seen once. V shed 3 bases and J shed 7 bases, with 11 bases lying between them. Germline CDR1 is SGHRS and CDR2 is YFSETQ. The CDR3 loop spans 13 amino acids. The source is a man between 18 and 35 years old in good health. Some clones in this sample may be carry-over from other donors' samples. The sample was naive CD4+ T cells from PBMCs. This sample's subset: CD45RA+ positively selected. The chain joins TRBV5-1 to TRBJ2-1, with a possible D match to TRBD2 (6 bases). The CDR3 protein is CASSSMGGNEQFF. The CDR3 region has the DNA TGCGCCAGCAGCTCGATGGGGGGAAATGAGCAGTTCTTC.